The subject of this entry is one T cell receptor (beta chain). The length of the CDR3 is 14 residues. Looked up from germline, CDR1 is KGHDR and CDR2 is SFDVKD. The V end lost 4 bases, the J end lost 6 bases, and 12 bases lay between the germline ends. This sample is drawn from a study of blood T cell repertoires in COVID-19. Turning to the study itself: Researchers got acute and convalescent COVID-19 samples from the United States, Italy and Spain. T cells, B-cell-depleted T cells, or PBMCs provided the cDNA or gDNA that served as material.

Per the study methods: Amplification from reference gene primers served as the basis for estimated nucleated cell counts. Clones were sequenced by immunoSEQ multiplex PCR, and TCRdb holds only the in-frame ones, with some missing. V and J calls and clone size are given by that table; D and trimming were obtained from the DNA. The table shows about 62,000 clones, with less than 85% occurring only once. This sequence joins TRBV24-1 and TRBJ2-1; TRBD1 might be the D (6 bases). The origin of this receptor is a man aged 55 to 70 with acute or convalescent COVID-19. The sequenced sample was peripheral blood. Here the CDR3 reads CATSDTGQFNEQFF. The CDR3 nucleotides are TGTGCCACCAGTGACACTGGACAGTTCAATGAGCAGTTCTTC.